Each of the 3 T cell receptor beta chains below was sequenced from the same sample in a study of CD8 T cells in Susac syndrome. Random hexamers primed reverse transcription of roughly 0.5 to 1 ug RNA. TCRdb independently ran MiXCR on the immunoSEQ multiplex PCR reads; one entry per CDR3 protein. The table includes some 200,000 distinct CDR3 sequences, just under 95% detected once. The sample consisted of CD8+ T cells from PBMCs. The receptors here all came from a human donor with Susac syndrome.

As for this clonotype: Mismatch with germline at one junction end may stem from a read error. The rearrangement uses TRBV20-1 and TRBJ1-5; tentative D call: TRBD1 (5 bases). CDR3 size: 12 residues. Germline V gene sequence: CDR1 DFQATT, CDR2 SNEGSKA (reference sequence). Here the CDR3 reads CSATTGIEPQHF. CDR3 in DNA: TGCAGCGCTACCACAGGAATTGAGCCCCAGCATTTT.

The gene calls are TRBV15 and TRBJ2-1, with TRBD2 identical over 14 bases. Unmatched junction bases numbered 5, after V lost 3 bases and J lost 10 bases. The germline V gene has CDR1 LNHNV and CDR2 YYDKDF (reference sequence). The CDR3 spans 15 residues. CDR3 sequence (DNA): TGTGCCACCAGCAGGACTAGCGGGGGGGCGGTAGAGCAGTTCTTC. Its protein is CATSRTSGGAVEQFF.

The chain employs TRBV20-1 and TRBJ2-1, with 10 bases matching TRBD2. Per germline, CDR1 DFQATT and CDR2 SNEGSKA (reference sequence). CDR3 size: 13 residues. Trimming removed 3 bases from V and 7 bases from J; junction bases left unmatched: 3. The CDR3 region has the DNA TGCAGTGCTAGTGCTAGCGGGGGAAATGAGCAGTTCTTC. It translates to CSASASGGNEQFF.